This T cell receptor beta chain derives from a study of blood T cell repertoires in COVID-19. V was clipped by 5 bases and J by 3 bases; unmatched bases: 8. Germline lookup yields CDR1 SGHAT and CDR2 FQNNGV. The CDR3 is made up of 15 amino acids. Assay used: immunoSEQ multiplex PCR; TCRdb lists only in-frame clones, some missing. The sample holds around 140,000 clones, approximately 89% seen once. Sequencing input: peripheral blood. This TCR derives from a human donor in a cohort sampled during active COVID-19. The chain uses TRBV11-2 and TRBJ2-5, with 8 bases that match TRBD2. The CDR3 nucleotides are TGTGCCAGCAGCCCCCGGACTAGCAGAAAAGAGACCCAGTACTTC. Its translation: CASSPRTSRKETQYF.